This TCR beta chain was sequenced in a study of blood T cell repertoires in COVID-19 (dated by TCRdb to about 2020). About the investigation overall: Collaborator samples came from the United States, Italy and Spain and covered acute and convalescent phases of COVID-19. A de-identified subject ID, COVID-19 status, age in years and sex were almost always included in the sample metadata. Samples came from the ongoing ImmuneRACE study (first 160 participants) plus 1,254 subjects from 6 global collaborators. Where HLA class I and class II types were available, the types were taken from metadata supplied by the sample provider, not from assay-based typing. The repertoires were made available in a free public database intended to serve as a resource for research on the immune response to SARS-CoV-2. The prospective study material was composed of cDNA or gDNA derived from T cells, B-cell-depleted T cells, or PBMCs. Deeply sampled blood TCRbeta repertoires from subjects exposed to, actively infected with, or recovered from COVID-19 were included in the dataset.

In regard to this clone: It has no known antigen specificity. Per-base quality was not reported, and no clone a single base away is much larger than it.

Enrolling through a virtual design, the prospective study's participants ranged in age from roughly 18 to 95 years and lived across some 23 United States geographic areas. In the prospective study, cohorts were assigned on the basis of participant-reported clinical history obtained from a screening survey and a study questionnaire. In the prospective study, mobile phlebotomists collected whole blood, serum and a nasopharyngeal or oropharyngeal swab from each participant. Additional blood draws and questionnaires over an approximately 2-month period could optionally be provided by prospective study participants. Prospective study blood samples were shipped either frozen or at room temperature before DNA extraction. CDR3 length: 18 amino acids, cysteine to phenylalanine. Just the 54-base CDR3 DNA is kept, in frame starting at base 1. Sequences LGHNA (CDR1) and YSLEER (CDR2) are obtained from the germline V gene. V loses 2 bases of germline sequence and J loses 2 bases, and the interval between the two ends is 22 bases.

Broad study findings and their caveats: Clinical and demographic metadata were provided uncurated, with the amount varying by source and participant.

The immunoSEQ Assay, a bias-controlled multiplex PCR, was used to amplify TCRbeta CDR3 regions from genomic DNA. The source study handled its data this way. The number of nucleated cells in each sample was estimated from the amplification of reference gene primers within the assay. To quantify the absolute abundance of each unique TCRbeta CDR3 rearrangement, sequence reads were collapsed and filtered. For each sample, productive Simpson clonality was calculated as the square root of Simpson's diversity index over productive rearrangements. The table was pulled from immuneACCESS by TCRdb, which kept in-frame rearrangements only. Such tables lose some clones; where checked, under half of the loss comes from unresolved V genes, and the rest has no known cause. The DNA gave D and trimming, while V, J and clone size come from that table. The sample table lists 200,000 to 250,000 clones, approximately 80% of them with a count of one. The top ten hold approximately 7.4% of the sample.

Sequencing was performed on PBMCs or T cells enriched from blood (not recorded which). This receptor was identified in a woman aged 35 to 49 with acute COVID-19. The chain uses TRBV4-3 and TRBJ2-7; TRBD2 is a weak D gene call, 6 bases matching. Here is the DNA: TGCGCCAGCAGCCAAAATTTGGGGGGTGTTGGCTTCGCCTACGAGCAGTACTTC. It translates to CASSQNLGGVGFAYEQYF.